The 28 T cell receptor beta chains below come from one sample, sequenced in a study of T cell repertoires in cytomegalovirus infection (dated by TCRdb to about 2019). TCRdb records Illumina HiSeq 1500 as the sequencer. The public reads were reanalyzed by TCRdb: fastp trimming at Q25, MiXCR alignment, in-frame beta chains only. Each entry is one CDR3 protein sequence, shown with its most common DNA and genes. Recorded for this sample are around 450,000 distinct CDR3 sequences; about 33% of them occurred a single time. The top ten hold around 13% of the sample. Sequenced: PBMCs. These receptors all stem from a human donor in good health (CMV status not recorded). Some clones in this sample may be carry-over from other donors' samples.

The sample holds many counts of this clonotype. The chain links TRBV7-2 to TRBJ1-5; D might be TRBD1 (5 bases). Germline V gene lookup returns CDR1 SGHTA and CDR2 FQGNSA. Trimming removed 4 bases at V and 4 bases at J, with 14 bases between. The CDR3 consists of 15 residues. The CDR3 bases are TGTGCCAGCAGCTATAGGGGTGGCCAAAATCAGCCCCAGCATTTT. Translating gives CASSYRGGQNQPQHF.

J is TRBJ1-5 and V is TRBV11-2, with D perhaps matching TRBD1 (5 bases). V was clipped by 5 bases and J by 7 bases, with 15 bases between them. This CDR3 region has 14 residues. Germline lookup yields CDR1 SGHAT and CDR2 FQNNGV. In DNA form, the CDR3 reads TGTGCCAGCAGCACCGACCTAGGGGTGCAGCCCCAGCATTTT. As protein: CASSTDLGVQPQHF. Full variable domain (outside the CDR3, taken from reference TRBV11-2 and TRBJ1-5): EAGVAQSPRYKIIEKRQSVAFWCNPISGHATLYWYQQILGQGPKLLIQFQNNGVVDDSQLPKDRFSAERLKGVDSTLKIQPAKLEDSAVYLCASSTDLGVQPQHFGDGTRLSIL.

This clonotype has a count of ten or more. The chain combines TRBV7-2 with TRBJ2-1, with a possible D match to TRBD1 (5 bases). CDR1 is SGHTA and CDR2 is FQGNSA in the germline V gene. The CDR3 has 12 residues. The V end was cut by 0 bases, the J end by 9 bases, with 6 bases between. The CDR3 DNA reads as TGTGCCAGCAGCTTAGCCAGGGTTGAGCAGTTCTTC. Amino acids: CASSLARVEQFF.

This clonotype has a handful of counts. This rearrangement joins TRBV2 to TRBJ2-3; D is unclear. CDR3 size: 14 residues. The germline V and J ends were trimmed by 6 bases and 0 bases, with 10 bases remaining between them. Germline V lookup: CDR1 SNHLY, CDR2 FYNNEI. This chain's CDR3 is CASRRSLSTDTQYF. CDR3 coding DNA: TGTGCCAGCAGACGGTCCCTGAGCACAGATACGCAGTATTTT.

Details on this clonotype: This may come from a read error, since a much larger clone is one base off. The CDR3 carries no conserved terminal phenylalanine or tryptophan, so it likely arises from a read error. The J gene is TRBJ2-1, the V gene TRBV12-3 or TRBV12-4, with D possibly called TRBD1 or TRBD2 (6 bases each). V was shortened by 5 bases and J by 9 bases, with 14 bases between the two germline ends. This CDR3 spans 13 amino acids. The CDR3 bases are TGTGCCAGCAGTCTGACGGAGGGGGGTGAGCAGTTCTTA. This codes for CASSLTEGGEQFL.

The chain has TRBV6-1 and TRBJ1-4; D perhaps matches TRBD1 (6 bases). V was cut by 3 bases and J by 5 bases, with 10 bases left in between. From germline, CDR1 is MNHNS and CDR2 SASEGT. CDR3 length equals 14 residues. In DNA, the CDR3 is TGTGCCAGCAGTGAGGACAGCGGAAATGAAAAACTGTTTTTT. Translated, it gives CASSEDSGNEKLFF.

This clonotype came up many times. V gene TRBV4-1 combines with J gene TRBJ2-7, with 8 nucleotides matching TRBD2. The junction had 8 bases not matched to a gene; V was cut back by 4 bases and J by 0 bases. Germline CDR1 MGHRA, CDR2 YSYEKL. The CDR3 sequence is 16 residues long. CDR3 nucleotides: TGCGCCAGCAGCCCCGATGGGACTAGGACCTCCTACGAGCAGTACTTC. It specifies CASSPDGTRTSYEQYF.

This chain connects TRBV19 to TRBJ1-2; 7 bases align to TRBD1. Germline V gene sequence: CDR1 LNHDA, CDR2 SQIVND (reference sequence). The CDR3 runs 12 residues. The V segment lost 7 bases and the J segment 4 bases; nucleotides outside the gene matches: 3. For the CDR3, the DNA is TGTGCCAGTAACAGGGGAACCTATGGCTACACCTTC. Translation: CASNRGTYGYTF.

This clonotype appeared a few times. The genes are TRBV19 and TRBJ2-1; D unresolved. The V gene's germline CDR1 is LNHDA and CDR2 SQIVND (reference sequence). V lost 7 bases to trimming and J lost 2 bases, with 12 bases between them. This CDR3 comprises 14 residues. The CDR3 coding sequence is TGTGCCAGTACGGTTGGATCCACCTACAATGAGCAGTTCTTC. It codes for CASTVGSTYNEQFF.

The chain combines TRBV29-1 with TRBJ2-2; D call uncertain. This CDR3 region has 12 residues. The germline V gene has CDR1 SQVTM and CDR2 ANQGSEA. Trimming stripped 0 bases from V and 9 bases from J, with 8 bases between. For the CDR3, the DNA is TGCAGCGTTGAAGATGATCGCAGGGAGCTGTTTTTT. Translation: CSVEDDRRELFF.

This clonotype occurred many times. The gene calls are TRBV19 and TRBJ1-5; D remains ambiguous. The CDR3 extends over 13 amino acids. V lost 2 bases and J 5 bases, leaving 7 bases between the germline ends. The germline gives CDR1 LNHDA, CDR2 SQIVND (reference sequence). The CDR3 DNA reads TGTGCCAGTAGTATAAGTGGGGATCAGCCCCAGCATTTT. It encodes CASSISGDQPQHF.

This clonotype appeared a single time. CDR3 DNA: TGTGCCAGCAGCTTCAATGAGGGGAGCTCCTACAATGAGCAGTTCTTC. Translating it yields CASSFNEGSSYNEQFF. V gene TRBV7-9 combines with J gene TRBJ2-1; D tentatively fits TRBD1 or TRBD2 (5 bases each). The V gene's germline CDR1 is SEHNR and CDR2 FQNEAQ (reference sequence). V was shortened by 3 bases and J by 0 bases, with 12 bases between the two germline ends. The CDR3 contains 16 residues.

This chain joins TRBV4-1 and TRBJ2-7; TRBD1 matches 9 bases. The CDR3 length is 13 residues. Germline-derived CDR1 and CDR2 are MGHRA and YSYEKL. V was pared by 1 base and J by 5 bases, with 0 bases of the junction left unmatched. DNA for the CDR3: TGCGCCAGCAGCCAAGGGACAGGGGACGAGCAGTACTTC. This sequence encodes CASSQGTGDEQYF.

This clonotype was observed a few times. The CDR3 here is CASSQPRGVYNEQFF. CDR3 bases: TGTGCCAGCAGCCAACCTCGGGGGGTTTACAATGAGCAGTTCTTC. The chain recombines TRBV14 with TRBJ2-1; 7 bases align to TRBD2. This CDR3 contains 15 residues. The J segment lost 4 bases and the V segment lost 2 bases, leaving 5 bases of the junction unmatched. Germline CDR1 and CDR2: SGHDN and FVKESK.

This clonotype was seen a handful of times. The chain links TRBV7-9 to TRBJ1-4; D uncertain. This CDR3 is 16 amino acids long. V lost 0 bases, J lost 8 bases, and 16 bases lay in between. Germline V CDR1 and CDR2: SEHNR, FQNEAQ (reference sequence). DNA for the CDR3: TGTGCCAGCAGCTTAGCGCAGGAACCCTTGGGGGAAAAACTGTTTTTT. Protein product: CASSLAQEPLGEKLFF.

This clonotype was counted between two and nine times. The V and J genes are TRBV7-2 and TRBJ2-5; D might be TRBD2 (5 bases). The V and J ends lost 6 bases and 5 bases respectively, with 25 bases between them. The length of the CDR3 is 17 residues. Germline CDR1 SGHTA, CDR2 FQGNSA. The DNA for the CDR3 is TGTGCCAGCAGACCCAAAGCGTTTTTGGAGGTTGGGGAGACCCAGTACTTC. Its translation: CASRPKAFLEVGETQYF.

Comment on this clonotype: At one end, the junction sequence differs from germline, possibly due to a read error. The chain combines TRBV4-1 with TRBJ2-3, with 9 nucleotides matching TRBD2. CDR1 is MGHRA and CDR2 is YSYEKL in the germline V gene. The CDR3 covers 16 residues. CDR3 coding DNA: TGCTCCAGCAGCCAGGTAGCGGGGGCAAGCACAGATACGCAGTATTTT. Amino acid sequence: CSSSQVAGASTDTQYF.

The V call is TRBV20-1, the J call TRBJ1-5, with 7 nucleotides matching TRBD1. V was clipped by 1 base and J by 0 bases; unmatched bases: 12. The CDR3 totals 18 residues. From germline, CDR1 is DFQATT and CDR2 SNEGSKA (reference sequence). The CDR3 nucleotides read TGCAGTGCTAGAGGTGGTGGGACAGCAGCCTATAGCAATCAGCCCCAGCATTTT. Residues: CSARGGGTAAYSNQPQHF.

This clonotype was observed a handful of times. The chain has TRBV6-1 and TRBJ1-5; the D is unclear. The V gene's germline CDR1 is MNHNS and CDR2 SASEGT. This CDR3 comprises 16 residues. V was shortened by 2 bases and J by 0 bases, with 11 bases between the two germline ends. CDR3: CASSESVGFSNQPQHF. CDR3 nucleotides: TGTGCCAGCAGTGAATCAGTTGGGTTTAGCAATCAGCCCCAGCATTTT.

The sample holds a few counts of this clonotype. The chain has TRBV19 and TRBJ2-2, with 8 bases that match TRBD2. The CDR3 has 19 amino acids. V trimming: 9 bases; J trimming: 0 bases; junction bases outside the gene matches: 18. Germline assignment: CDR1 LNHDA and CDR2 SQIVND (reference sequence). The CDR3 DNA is TGTGCCAGCAAGTTACCACTCGGGAGGGGAGCAGCGAACACCGGGGAGCTGTTTTTT. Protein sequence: CASKLPLGRGAANTGELFF.

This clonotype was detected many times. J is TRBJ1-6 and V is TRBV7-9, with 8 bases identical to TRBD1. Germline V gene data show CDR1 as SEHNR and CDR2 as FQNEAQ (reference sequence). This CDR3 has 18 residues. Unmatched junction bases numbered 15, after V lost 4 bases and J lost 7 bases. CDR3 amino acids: CASSSVGTGGRGNSPLHF. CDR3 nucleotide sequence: TGTGCCAGCAGCTCAGTGGGGACAGGTGGACGAGGAAATTCACCCCTCCACTTT.

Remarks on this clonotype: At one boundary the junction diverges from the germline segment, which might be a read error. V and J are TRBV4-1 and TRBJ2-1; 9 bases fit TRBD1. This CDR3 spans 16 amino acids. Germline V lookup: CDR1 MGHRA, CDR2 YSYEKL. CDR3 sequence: CASIQEQGQGYNEQFF. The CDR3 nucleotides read TGCGCCAGCATCCAAGAGCAGGGACAGGGATACAATGAGCAGTTCTTC.

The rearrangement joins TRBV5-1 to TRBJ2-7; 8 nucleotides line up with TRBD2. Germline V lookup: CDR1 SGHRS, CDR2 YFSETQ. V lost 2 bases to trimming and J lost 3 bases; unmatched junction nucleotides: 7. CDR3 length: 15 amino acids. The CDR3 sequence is CASSFAAGAHYEQYF. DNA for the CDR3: TGCGCCAGCAGCTTCGCAGCGGGGGCCCACTACGAGCAGTACTTC. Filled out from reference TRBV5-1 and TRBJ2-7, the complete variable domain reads KAGVTQTPRYLIKTRGQQVTLSCSPISGHRSVSWYQQTPGQGLQFLFEYFSETQRNKGNFPGRFSGRQFSNSRSEMNVSTLELGDSALYLCASSFAAGAHYEQYFGPGTRLTVT.

The CDR3 sequence: CASTPGGGMTYEQYF. The CDR3 DNA is TGTGCCAGCACCCCCGGGGGGGGGATGACCTACGAGCAGTACTTC. This chain joins TRBV7-9 and TRBJ2-7; 8 nucleotides agree with TRBD2. Germline loops: CDR1 SEHNR, CDR2 FQNEAQ (reference sequence). The CDR3 runs to 15 residues. V was pared by 7 bases and J by 2 bases, with 10 bases of the junction left unmatched.

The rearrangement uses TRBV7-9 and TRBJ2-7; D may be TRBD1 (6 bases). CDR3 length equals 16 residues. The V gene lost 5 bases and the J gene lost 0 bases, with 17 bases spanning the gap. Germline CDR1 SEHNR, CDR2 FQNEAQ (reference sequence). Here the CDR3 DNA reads TGTGCCAGCAGCCCGCCCCGGACAGTTTTCTCCTACGAGCAGTACTTC. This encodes CASSPPRTVFSYEQYF.

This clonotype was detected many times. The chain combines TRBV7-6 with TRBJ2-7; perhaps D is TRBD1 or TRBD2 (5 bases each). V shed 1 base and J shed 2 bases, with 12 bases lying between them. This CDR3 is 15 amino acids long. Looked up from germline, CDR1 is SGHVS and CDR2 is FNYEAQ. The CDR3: CASSLGGTETYEQYF. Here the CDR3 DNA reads TGTGCCAGCAGCTTAGGGGGGACCGAAACCTACGAGCAGTACTTC.

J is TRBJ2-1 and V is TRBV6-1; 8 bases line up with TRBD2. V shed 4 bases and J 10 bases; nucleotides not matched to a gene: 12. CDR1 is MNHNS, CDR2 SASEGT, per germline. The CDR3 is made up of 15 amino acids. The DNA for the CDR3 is TGTGCCAGCAGTGTTGGTAGCGGGGATTCCGACGAGCAGTTCTTC. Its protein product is CASSVGSGDSDEQFF.

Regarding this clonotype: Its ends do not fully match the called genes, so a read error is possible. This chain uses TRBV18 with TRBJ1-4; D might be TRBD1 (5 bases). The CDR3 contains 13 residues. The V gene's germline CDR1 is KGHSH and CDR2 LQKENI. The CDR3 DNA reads TGTGCCAGCTCAGGGTTGACAGATGAAAATCTGTTTTTT. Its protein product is CASSGLTDENLFF.